This T cell receptor (beta chain) is from a study of identical twins (dated by TCRdb to 2015 to 2016). As for the study more broadly: TCR alpha and beta repertoires from monozygotic twins, unrelated adults of various ages and cord blood were deep-sequenced to test whether fetal clonotypes persist. To rule out contamination, replicate twin experiments were performed at different times with different library preparation protocols.

Only healthy Caucasian donors were included. The twin cohort comprised three pairs of female monozygotic twins, all aged roughly 18 to 29 years. Using Miltenyi CD45RO+ enrichment and human naive T-cell isolation kits, memory (CD45RO+) and naive T cells were isolated from PBMC. V drops 3 bases and J drops 7 bases, leaving 13 bases in between. Measured from the cysteine to the phenylalanine, the CDR3 is 14 residues long. The entry retains the CDR3 DNA only, 42 bases that are in frame from base 1. From the germline V gene, CDR1 is SGHTA and CDR2 is FQGTGA. Paper-wide results and their limitations: The excess sharing between twins in beta out-of-frame sequences was weaker because fewer shared sequences reduced the signal-to-noise ratio. Abundant cord blood beta clonotypes had fewer insertions, young adult naive repertoires showed a similar but weaker trend, and memory repertoires showed no such trend. Because the same donors could not be followed over many years, conclusions were based on cross-sectional statistical analysis. Compared with coincidental sharing between unrelated individuals, out-of-frame TCR alpha sequences shared between twins had an excess of sequences with low generation probability. In monozygotic twins, recombination models systematically underestimated out-of-frame TCR alpha sharing, but the models matched the sharing seen between unrelated individuals. Zero-insertion analyses could be partly confounded by invariant T cells such as MAIT and iNKT, though diverse VJ usage argued against such confounding for most clonotypes.

Remarks on this clonotype: This receptor's antigen is unknown. No base-level quality is on record; no much larger clone is a single base apart.

Library preparation was by 5' RACE. Sequencer: Illumina HiSeq 2000. A universal primer binding site was added through template switching, and the final cDNA carried a unique molecular identifier so that TCR cDNA molecules could be counted accurately. Specific primers in the conserved constant-segment region were used to synthesize first-strand cDNA for TCR alpha and beta chains. To control for contamination, each cDNA library was double barcoded with a SMART-Mk sample barcode plus Illumina barcodes. TruSeq adapter sequences, together with Illumina sample barcodes, were added in two successive PCR steps. Sequencing of the TCR alpha and beta cDNA libraries was done on the Illumina HiSeq platform using custom primers. In the paper's pipeline: MiGEC was used to process raw reads and extract unique molecular identifiers, and MiXCR was used to find CDR3 positions. For each individual, recombination models were inferred using an EM algorithm with the repgenHMM and IGoR tools. Shared clonotype analysis was performed with the tcR package in R, normalizing sharing by the product of cloneset sizes. Out-of-frame nonproductive sequences were analyzed to study raw recombination free of thymic and clonal selection effects. The raw public data were reprocessed by TCRdb itself: fastp quality trimming at Q25, MiXCR clonotype calling, in-frame beta chains only. One record per CDR3 amino acid sequence lists the most common genes and DNA. Clone size and V and J calls follow TCRdb, not the original study. Here the sample has some 250,000 distinct CDR3 sequences; approximately 12% occur a single time. The top ten constitute approximately 4% of the sample.

The same sample was also studied in work on yellow fever vaccine responses in identical twins. Drawing on the second study: The authors reported that the T cell response to vaccination in identical twins appeared partly convergent and partly personalized. In identical twins, the study followed T cell clones that responded to the vaccine with precision.

The receptor comes from a woman between 18 and 30 years old in good health. Recombination joined TRBV7-3 with TRBJ2-1; D gene: possibly TRBD2, on 7 matching bases. Material for sequencing was memory (CD45RO+) T cells sorted from blood. The sample's cell subset or site, from its label and the paper: CD45RO+ enriched T cells. For the CDR3, the sequence is CASSFGGPGNEQFF. The bases are TGTGCCAGCAGCTTCGGGGGGCCGGGGAATGAGCAGTTCTTC.